This T cell receptor beta chain came from a study of cytomegalovirus exposure and HLA in healthy donors. Study as a whole: One earlier analysis, a look at 180 million or so T cells, found fewer than 140 million unique TCR beta sequences. Study outcomes and limitations: In a later analysis, TCR beta V- and J-gene trimming showed a link to a missense DCLRE1C variant.

The PCR employed 60 Vbeta primers together with 13 Jbeta primers. Profiled with immunoSEQ multiplex PCR; TCRdb holds only in-frame clones, not every one. The repertoire includes 100,000 to 150,000 clones, roughly 15% of them detected once, and approximately 2.6% sits in the top ten. In this sample, this clone turned up a few times. As yet, its antigen is unknown. Germline lookup yields CDR1 MNHNS and CDR2 SASEGT. V gave up 2 bases and J gave up 10 bases; unmatched junction bases: 10. The length of the CDR3 is 15 residues. The chain carries TRBV6-1 and TRBJ2-2, with 7 bases lining up with TRBD2. Sequencing used PBMCs. This receptor was identified in a female donor in good health and CMV-seropositive. CDR3 in DNA: TGTGCCAGCAGTGAAAACTTAGCGGGTGCGAAGGAGCTGTTTTTT. Its translation: CASSENLAGAKELFF.